This paragraph covers one T cell receptor (beta chain) sequence. It may be a read error: a sequence one base away is much more abundant. The CDR3 end shows no conserved phenylalanine or tryptophan, and so a read error is likely. The CDR3 contains 13 residues. The germline V gene encodes CDR1 SEHNR and CDR2 FQNEAQ (reference sequence). The V gene end was trimmed by 8 bases and the J gene end by 2 bases; junction bases not matched to a gene: 4. These data come from a study of Graves' ophthalmopathy and Graves' hyperthyroidism. From RNA, the CDR3 regions of TCR beta chains were amplified and sequenced. An initial RT-PCR round employing HTBI primers preceded a second-round multiplex PCR. TCRdb ran MiXCR on the multiplex PCR reads and lists one entry per CDR3 protein. The table shows more than 550,000 distinct CDR3 sequences, with roughly two fifths occurring only once.

The chain has TRBV7-9 and TRBJ2-5, with 8 bases identical to TRBD2. Sample: peripheral blood. The receptor was isolated from an adult man with Graves' ophthalmopathy. The CDR3 sequence is CASHSGVQETQYL. DNA for the CDR3: TGTGCCAGCCATAGCGGGGTTCAAGAGACCCAGTACCTC.